One sample yielded the 2 T cell receptor beta chains listed below, sequenced in a study of blood T cells in healthy people across ages. A second roughly 7 to 11 cycle PCR used barcoded and J-beta primers. Each CDR3 protein is one row after TCRdb ran MiXCR on the 5' RACE reads. The sample includes about 1.1 million distinct CDR3 sequences, 30% to 40% of them seen just once. Source material: blood. These receptors came from a man younger than 30 in good health.

This clonotype was seen a few times. This chain's CDR3 is CASRDEGHEQYF. The CDR3 nucleotides are TGTGCCAGCAGAGATGAAGGCCACGAGCAGTACTTC. The chain is built from TRBV6-2 or TRBV6-3 and TRBJ2-4; no clear D gene. The J call may be incorrect, as the DNA end agrees better with TRBJ2-7. The CDR3 has 12 amino acids. Germline loops: CDR1 MNHEY, CDR2 SVGEGT.

This clonotype came up a few times. The chain joins TRBV7-2 to TRBJ2-4, with D unresolved. Between the trimmed V and J ends, which lost 5 bases and 9 bases, there was a span of 14 bases. This CDR3 region has 13 residues. CDR1 is SGHTA and CDR2 is FQGNSA in the germline V gene. CDR3 residues: CASSQNLASIQYF. The CDR3 coding sequence is TGTGCCAGCAGCCAGAACCTCGCTAGCATTCAGTACTTC.